The rows below give T cell receptor beta chains drawn from one sample of a study of T cells after yellow fever vaccination. Via MiXCR, TCRdb re-called the 5' RACE reads, giving one row per CDR3 protein. The table lists roughly 120,000 distinct CDR3 sequences, roughly 8.9% of them singletons. The sample consisted of CD8+ T cells sorted from PBMCs, taken 45 days after the yellow fever booster vaccination. The receptors shown here come from a man aged 25 to 45 who received the YFV17D yellow fever vaccine. Both conserved end residues are trimmed from each CDR3. Each record gives: J gene, D gene, V gene, clone size, CDR3 protein. A D gene is named only where the DNA matches it firmly. Clone size is stated in some rows and not others, as once, few, many or a class when expanded.

J gene: TRBJ2-7
D gene: .
V gene: TRBV29-1
clone size: many
CDR3 protein: SVFAVEQY

J gene: TRBJ2-5
D gene: .
V gene: TRBV29-1
clone size: many
CDR3 protein: SVERDMTVSETQY

J gene: TRBJ2-1
D gene: .
V gene: TRBV5-1
clone size: many
CDR3 protein: ASSLIAQSSYNEQF

J gene: TRBJ2-7
D gene: TRBD2
V gene: TRBV12-3/TRBV12-4
clone size: many
CDR3 protein: ASTSGLADYEQY

J gene: TRBJ2-2
D gene: TRBD2
V gene: TRBV6-2/TRBV6-3
clone size: many
CDR3 protein: ASKGLALNTGELF

J gene: TRBJ1-6
D gene: .
V gene: TRBV4-3
clone size: few
CDR3 protein: ASSQELEYNSPLH

J gene: TRBJ2-5
D gene: TRBD2
V gene: TRBV27
clone size: .
CDR3 protein: ASSLLTPTGTSETQY

J gene: TRBJ2-1
D gene: .
V gene: TRBV6-5
clone size: many
CDR3 protein: ASVGGPRNEQF

J gene: TRBJ2-3
D gene: TRBD2
V gene: TRBV20-1
clone size: many
CDR3 protein: SATNLAASTDTQY

J gene: TRBJ2-7
D gene: TRBD1
V gene: TRBV6-5
clone size: .
CDR3 protein: ASSAGTGYYEQY

J gene: TRBJ2-2
D gene: .
V gene: TRBV29-1
clone size: few
CDR3 protein: SVEEGQGFGSNTGELF

J gene: TRBJ2-1
D gene: TRBD1
V gene: TRBV20-1
clone size: many
CDR3 protein: SASPGQGSDYNEQF

J gene: TRBJ2-2
D gene: .
V gene: TRBV10-2
clone size: many
CDR3 protein: ASSVYTGELF

J gene: TRBJ1-2
D gene: .
V gene: TRBV20-1
clone size: many
CDR3 protein: SATTSVYGYT

J gene: TRBJ2-2
D gene: .
V gene: TRBV6-5
clone size: few
CDR3 protein: ASSYSEGGLADTGELF

J gene: TRBJ2-7
D gene: TRBD2
V gene: TRBV29-1
clone size: many
CDR3 protein: SVEVSGSNEQY

J gene: TRBJ2-1
D gene: TRBD2
V gene: TRBV4-1
clone size: many
CDR3 protein: ASSQVIAGDNEQF

J gene: TRBJ2-1
D gene: TRBD2
V gene: TRBV20-1
clone size: few
CDR3 protein: SATGLATINEQF

J gene: TRBJ1-1
D gene: .
V gene: TRBV7-8
clone size: .
CDR3 protein: ASSLALTGYKDTEAF

J gene: TRBJ2-1
D gene: .
V gene: TRBV7-2
clone size: many
CDR3 protein: ASSFGTTGEQF

J gene: TRBJ2-1
D gene: .
V gene: TRBV5-6
clone size: many
CDR3 protein: ASSAGPANEQF

J gene: TRBJ2-1
D gene: .
V gene: TRBV11-3
clone size: many
CDR3 protein: ASSRDPYNEQF

J gene: TRBJ2-5
D gene: .
V gene: TRBV11-2
clone size: few
CDR3 protein: ASSSWIQETQY

J gene: TRBJ2-1
D gene: .
V gene: TRBV4-1
clone size: .
CDR3 protein: ASSSQNSANEQF

J gene: TRBJ2-1
D gene: .
V gene: TRBV18
clone size: many
CDR3 protein: ASSPINEQF

J gene: TRBJ2-5
D gene: .
V gene: TRBV7-8
clone size: many
CDR3 protein: ASSLEVEQETQY

J gene: TRBJ2-3
D gene: .
V gene: TRBV13
clone size: few
CDR3 protein: ASSFRGTFTDTQY

J gene: TRBJ1-2
D gene: .
V gene: TRBV6-6
clone size: many
CDR3 protein: ASIREPNYGYT

J gene: TRBJ2-7
D gene: .
V gene: TRBV5-8
clone size: many
CDR3 protein: ASSFAWGHYEQY

J gene: TRBJ2-3
D gene: TRBD2
V gene: TRBV7-2
clone size: many
CDR3 protein: ASSSLAGPTRTDTQY

J gene: TRBJ2-7
D gene: TRBD2
V gene: TRBV7-2
clone size: few
CDR3 protein: ASSPVTSGRDEQY

J gene: TRBJ2-1
D gene: .
V gene: TRBV7-8
clone size: .
CDR3 protein: ASSGYGQF

J gene: TRBJ2-1
D gene: .
V gene: TRBV13
clone size: many
CDR3 protein: ASSFKAEFDEQF

J gene: TRBJ2-7
D gene: TRBD2
V gene: TRBV12-3/TRBV12-4
clone size: many
CDR3 protein: ASSYSGRTSYEQY

J gene: TRBJ2-1
D gene: TRBD1
V gene: TRBV7-6
clone size: many
CDR3 protein: ASSSGQGAGSGSYNEQF

J gene: TRBJ2-5
D gene: TRBD1
V gene: TRBV6-5
clone size: many
CDR3 protein: ASSYGTGYQETQY

J gene: TRBJ2-5
D gene: .
V gene: TRBV6-5
clone size: many
CDR3 protein: ASSYYNPHDQETQY

J gene: TRBJ2-7
D gene: TRBD2
V gene: TRBV27
clone size: many
CDR3 protein: ASALGLAGSYEQY

J gene: TRBJ1-4
D gene: .
V gene: TRBV6-6
clone size: many
CDR3 protein: ASTPDNEKLF

J gene: TRBJ2-7
D gene: .
V gene: TRBV28
clone size: many
CDR3 protein: ASSLVQGGYEQY

J gene: TRBJ2-7
D gene: TRBD2
V gene: TRBV4-1
clone size: many
CDR3 protein: ASSISGSYEQY

J gene: TRBJ2-1
D gene: .
V gene: TRBV20-1
clone size: many
CDR3 protein: SARASVEQF

J gene: TRBJ1-6
D gene: .
V gene: TRBV5-1
clone size: many
CDR3 protein: ASSHAQGDSPLH

J gene: TRBJ2-1
D gene: .
V gene: TRBV27
clone size: many
CDR3 protein: ASRQNIQIAPL

J gene: TRBJ2-7
D gene: .
V gene: TRBV12-3/TRBV12-4
clone size: many
CDR3 protein: ASSIQGYEQY

J gene: TRBJ2-3
D gene: TRBD2
V gene: TRBV2
clone size: .
CDR3 protein: ASSGGTIESNTQY

J gene: TRBJ2-7
D gene: .
V gene: TRBV20-1
clone size: many
CDR3 protein: SARGEDSYEQY

J gene: TRBJ2-1
D gene: TRBD2
V gene: TRBV24-1
clone size: many
CDR3 protein: ATSDEPGLGYNEQF

J gene: TRBJ2-2
D gene: .
V gene: TRBV24-1
clone size: many
CDR3 protein: ATAEQTNTGELF

J gene: TRBJ2-5
D gene: TRBD2
V gene: TRBV28
clone size: many
CDR3 protein: ASTKGPAGGGETQY